This T cell receptor (beta chain) is from a study of blood T cell repertoires in COVID-19. As for the study in general: The United States, Italy and Spain were the sources of the acute and convalescent COVID-19 samples. T cells, B-cell-depleted T cells, or PBMCs provided the cDNA or gDNA that served as material.

Notes on this clone: In the same sample, other DNA sequences code for this CDR3.

Germline assignment: CDR1 MNHEY and CDR2 SMNVEV (reference sequence). This CDR3 contains 14 residues. V shed 6 bases, J shed 5 bases, and the junction held 6 bases outside the gene matches. Per the authors' pipeline: How many nucleated cells were present was estimated from reference gene primer amplification. Sequenced by immunoSEQ multiplex PCR; TCRdb stores in-frame clones only, minus some. The D gene and trimming were derived from the DNA, and the V and J assignments and clone size from that table. The sample consists of 150,000 to 200,000 clones, approximately 91% of them appearing once. Sequences were obtained from peripheral blood. This sequence joins TRBV27 and TRBJ1-5; 8 positions agree with TRBD1. The origin of this receptor is a man between 18 and 35 years old with acute or convalescent COVID-19. CDR3 in DNA: TGTGCCAGCAGGTCCGGGACAGGACATCAGCCCCAGCATTTT. Translation: CASRSGTGHQPQHF.